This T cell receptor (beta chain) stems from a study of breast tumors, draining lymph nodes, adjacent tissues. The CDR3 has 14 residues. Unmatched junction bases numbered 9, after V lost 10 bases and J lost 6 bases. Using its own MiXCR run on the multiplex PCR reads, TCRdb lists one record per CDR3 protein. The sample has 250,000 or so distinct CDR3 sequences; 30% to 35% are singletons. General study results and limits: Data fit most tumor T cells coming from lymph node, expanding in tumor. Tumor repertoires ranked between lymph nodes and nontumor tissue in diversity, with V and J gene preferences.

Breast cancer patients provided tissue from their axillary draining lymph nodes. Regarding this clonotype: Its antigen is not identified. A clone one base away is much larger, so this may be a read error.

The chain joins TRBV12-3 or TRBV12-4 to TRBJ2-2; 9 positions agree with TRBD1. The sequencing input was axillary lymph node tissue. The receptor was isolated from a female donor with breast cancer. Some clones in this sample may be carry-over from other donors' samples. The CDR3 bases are TGTGCCACCCGACAGGGGGTAAACGCCGGGGAGCTGTTTTTT. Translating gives CATRQGVNAGELFF.